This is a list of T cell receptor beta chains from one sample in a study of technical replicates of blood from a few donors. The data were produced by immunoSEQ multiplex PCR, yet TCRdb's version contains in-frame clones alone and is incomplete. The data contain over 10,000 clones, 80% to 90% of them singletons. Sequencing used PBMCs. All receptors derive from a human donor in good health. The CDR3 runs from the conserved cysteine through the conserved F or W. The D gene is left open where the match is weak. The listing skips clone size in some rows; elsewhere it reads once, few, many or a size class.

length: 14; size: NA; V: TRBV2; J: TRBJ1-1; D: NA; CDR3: CASILQGGNTEAFF; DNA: TGTGCCAGCATTTTGCAGGGTGGGAACACTGAAGCTTTCTTT
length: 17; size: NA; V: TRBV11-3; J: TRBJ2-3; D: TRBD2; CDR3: CASSLGFWGGSTDTQYF; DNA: TGTGCCAGCAGCTTAGGCTTCTGGGGGGGAAGCACAGATACGCAGTATTTT
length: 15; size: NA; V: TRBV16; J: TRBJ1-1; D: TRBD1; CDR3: CASSQSQGANTEAFF; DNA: TGTGCCAGCAGCCAATCCCAGGGGGCGAACACTGAAGCTTTCTTT
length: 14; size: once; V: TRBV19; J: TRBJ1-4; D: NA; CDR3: CASSIEAAPRKLFF; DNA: TGTGCCAGTAGTATAGAGGCAGCACCTAGAAAACTGTTTTTT
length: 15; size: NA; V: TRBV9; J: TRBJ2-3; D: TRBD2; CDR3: CATAVTSGITDTQYF; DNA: TGTGCCACCGCGGTTACTAGCGGGATCACAGATACGCAGTATTTT
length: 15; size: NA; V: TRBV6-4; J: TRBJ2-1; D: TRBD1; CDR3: CASSDSMTGGNEQFF; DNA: TGTGCCAGCAGTGACTCGATGACAGGGGGTAATGAGCAGTTCTTC
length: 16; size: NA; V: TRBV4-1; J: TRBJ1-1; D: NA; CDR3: CASSQDAGAMNTEAFF; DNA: TGCGCCAGCAGCCAAGATGCAGGGGCGATGAACACTGAAGCTTTCTTT
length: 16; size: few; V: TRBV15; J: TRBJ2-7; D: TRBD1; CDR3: CATSRDGTGDSYEQYF; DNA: TGTGCCACCAGCAGAGATGGGACAGGGGATTCCTACGAGCAGTACTTC
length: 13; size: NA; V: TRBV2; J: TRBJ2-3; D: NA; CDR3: CASSEWRTLTRYF; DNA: TGTGCCAGCAGTGAGTGGCGGACTTTAACGCGGTATTTT
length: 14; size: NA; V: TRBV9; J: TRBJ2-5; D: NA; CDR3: CASSMTSVGETQYF; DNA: TGTGCCAGCAGCATGACTAGTGTTGGTGAGACCCAGTACTTC
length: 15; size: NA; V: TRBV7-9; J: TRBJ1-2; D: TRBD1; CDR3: CASSLGAGTAYGYTF; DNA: TGTGCCAGCAGCTTGGGGGCCGGGACAGCCTATGGCTACACCTTC
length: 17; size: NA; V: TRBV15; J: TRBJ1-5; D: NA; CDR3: CATSRSGDTTSDQPQHF; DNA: TGTGCCACCAGCAGATCCGGGGACACCACGTCGGATCAGCCCCAGCATTTT
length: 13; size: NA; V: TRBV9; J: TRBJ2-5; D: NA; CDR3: CASSAGKQETQYF; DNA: TGTGCCAGCTCCGCGGGTAAACAAGAGACCCAGTACTTC
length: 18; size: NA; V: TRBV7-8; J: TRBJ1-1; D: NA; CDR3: CASSLEGGAGSNLGKAFF; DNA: TGTGCCAGCAGCTTAGAGGGGGGGGCAGGGAGTAACTTAGGGAAAGCTTTCTTT
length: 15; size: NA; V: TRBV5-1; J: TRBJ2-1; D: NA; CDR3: CASSLGTGRDNEQFF; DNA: TGCGCCAGCAGCTTGGGGACTGGGAGAGACAATGAGCAGTTCTTC
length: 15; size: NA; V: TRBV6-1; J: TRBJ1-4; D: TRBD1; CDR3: CASSPAEGQVVKLFF; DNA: TGTGCCAGCAGTCCCGCGGAGGGACAGGTCGTAAAACTGTTTTTT
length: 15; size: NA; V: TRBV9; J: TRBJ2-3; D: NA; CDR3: CASSATIIDTDTQYF; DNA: TGTGCCAGCAGCGCTACGATTATCGACACAGATACGCAGTATTTT
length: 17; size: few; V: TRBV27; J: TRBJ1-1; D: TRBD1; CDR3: CASRPTTTGRRGIEAFF; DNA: TGTGCCAGCAGACCCACGACGACAGGGCGTCGAGGGATTGAAGCTTTCTTT
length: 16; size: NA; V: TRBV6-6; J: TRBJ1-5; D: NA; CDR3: CASSPRAGYSNQPQHF; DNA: TGTGCCAGCAGCCCCCGCGCAGGGTATAGCAATCAGCCCCAGCATTTT
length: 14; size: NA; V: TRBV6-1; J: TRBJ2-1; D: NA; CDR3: CASSRDNLHNEQFF; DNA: TGTGCCAGCAGTAGGGACAACCTCCACAATGAGCAGTTCTTC
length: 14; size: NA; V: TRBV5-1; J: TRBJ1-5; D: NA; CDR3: CASSPQGPNQPQHF; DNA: TGCGCCAGCTCCCCGCAGGGGCCCAATCAGCCCCAGCATTTT
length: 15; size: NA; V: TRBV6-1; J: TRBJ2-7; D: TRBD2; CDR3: CASSEWREGLDEQYF; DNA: TGTGCCAGCAGTGAGTGGCGGGAGGGCCTCGACGAGCAGTACTTC
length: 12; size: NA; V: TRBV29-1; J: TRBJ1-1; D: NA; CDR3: CSVDTQDTEAFF; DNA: TGCAGCGTTGATACGCAGGACACTGAAGCTTTCTTT
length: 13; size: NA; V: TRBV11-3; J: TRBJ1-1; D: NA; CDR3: CASSLQENTEAFF; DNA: TGTGCCAGCAGCTTACAGGAGAACACTGAAGCTTTCTTT
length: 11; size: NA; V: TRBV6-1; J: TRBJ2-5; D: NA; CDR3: CASTLEETQYF; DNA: TGTGCCAGCACCCTGGAGGAGACCCAGTACTTC
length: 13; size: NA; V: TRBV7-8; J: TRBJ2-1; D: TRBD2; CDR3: CASRERELNEQFF; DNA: TGTGCCAGCAGAGAGCGGGAGCTCAATGAGCAGTTCTTC
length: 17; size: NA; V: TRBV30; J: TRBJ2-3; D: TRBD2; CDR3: CAWSSWGTSGRPDTQYF; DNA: TGTGCCTGGAGTTCGTGGGGGACTAGCGGGAGACCAGATACGCAGTATTTT
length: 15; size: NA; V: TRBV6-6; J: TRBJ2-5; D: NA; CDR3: CASSYVGLTGETQYF; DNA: TGTGCCAGCAGTTACGTCGGACTTACCGGAGAGACCCAGTACTTC
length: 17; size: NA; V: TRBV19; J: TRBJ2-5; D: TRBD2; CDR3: CASSKKGLALNQETQYF; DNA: TGTGCCAGTAGTAAAAAGGGACTAGCGCTAAACCAAGAGACCCAGTACTTC
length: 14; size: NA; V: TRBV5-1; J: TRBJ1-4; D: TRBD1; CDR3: CASSGGQGNEKLFF; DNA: TGCGCCAGCAGCGGGGGACAGGGAAACGAAAAACTGTTTTTT
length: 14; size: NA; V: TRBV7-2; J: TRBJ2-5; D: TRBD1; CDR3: CASSLMTGQETQYF; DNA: TGTGCCAGCAGCTTAATGACAGGGCAAGAGACCCAGTACTTC
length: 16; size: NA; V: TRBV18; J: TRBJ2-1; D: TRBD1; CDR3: CASSPVAKGANNEQFF; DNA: TGTGCCAGCTCACCAGTGGCGAAGGGGGCTAACAATGAGCAGTTCTTC
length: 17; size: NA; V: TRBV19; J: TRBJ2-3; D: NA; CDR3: CASSIDRAGPFTDTQYF; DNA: TGTGCCAGTAGTATAGATCGCGCAGGGCCTTTCACAGATACGCAGTATTTT
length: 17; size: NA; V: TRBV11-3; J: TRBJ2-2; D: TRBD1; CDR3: CASSSPGTGTNTGELFF; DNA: TGTGCCAGCAGCTCCCCCGGGACAGGGACGAACACCGGGGAGCTGTTTTTT
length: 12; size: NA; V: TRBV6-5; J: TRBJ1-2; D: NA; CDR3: CASSYSGAGYTF; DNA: TGTGCCAGCAGTTACTCAGGGGCCGGCTACACCTTC
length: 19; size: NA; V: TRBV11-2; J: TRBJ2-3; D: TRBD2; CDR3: CASSFGGTSGLRTTDTQYF; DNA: TGTGCCAGCAGCTTTGGGGGGACTAGCGGTCTTCGGACCACAGATACGCAGTATTTT
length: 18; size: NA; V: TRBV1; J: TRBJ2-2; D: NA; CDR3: CTSSQPRTSGSITGELFF; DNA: TGCACCAGCAGCCAACCTCGGACTAGCGGGAGTATCACCGGGGAGCTGTTTTTT
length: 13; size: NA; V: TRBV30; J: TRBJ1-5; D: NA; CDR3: CAWSKGDGQPQHF; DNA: TGTGCCTGGAGTAAGGGGGACGGTCAGCCCCAGCATTTT
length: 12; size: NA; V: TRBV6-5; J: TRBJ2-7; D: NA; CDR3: CASSYDNYEQYF; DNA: TGTGCCAGCAGTTACGACAACTACGAGCAGTACTTC
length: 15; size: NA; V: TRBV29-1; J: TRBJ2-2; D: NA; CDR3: CSVEVQDTNTGELFF; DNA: TGCAGCGTTGAAGTGCAAGACACGAACACCGGGGAGCTGTTTTTT
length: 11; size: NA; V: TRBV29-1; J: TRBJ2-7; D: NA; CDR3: CSVQNPYEQYF; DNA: TGCAGCGTCCAGAACCCTTACGAGCAGTACTTC
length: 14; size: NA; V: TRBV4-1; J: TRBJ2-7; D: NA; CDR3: CASSLLGISYEQYF; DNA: TGCGCCAGCAGCCTCCTCGGTATAAGTTACGAGCAGTACTTC
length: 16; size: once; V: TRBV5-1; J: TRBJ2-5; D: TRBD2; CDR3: CASSFRAGGLGETQYF; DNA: TGCGCCAGCAGCTTTCGAGCGGGAGGGCTGGGAGAGACCCAGTACTTC
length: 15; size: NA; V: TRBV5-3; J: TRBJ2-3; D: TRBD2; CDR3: CARSPGLADSDTQYF; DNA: TGTGCCAGAAGCCCGGGACTAGCGGACTCGGATACGCAGTATTTT
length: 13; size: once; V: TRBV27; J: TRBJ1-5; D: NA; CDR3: CASSSGVVEPQHF; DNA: TGTGCCAGCAGTTCGGGGGTGGTGGAGCCCCAGCATTTT
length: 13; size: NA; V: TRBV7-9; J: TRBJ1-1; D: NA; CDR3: CASSLESPSEAFF; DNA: TGTGCCAGCAGCTTAGAGAGTCCCTCTGAAGCTTTCTTT
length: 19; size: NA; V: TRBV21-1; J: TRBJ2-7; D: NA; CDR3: CASSKASGRGSYPHYEQYF; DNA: TGTGCCAGCAGCAAAGCCTCGGGCAGGGGAAGCTATCCCCACTACGAGCAGTACTTC
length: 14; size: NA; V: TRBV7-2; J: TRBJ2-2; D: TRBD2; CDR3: CASGSQGGSGELFF; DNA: TGTGCCAGCGGATCGCAGGGAGGGTCCGGGGAGCTGTTTTTT
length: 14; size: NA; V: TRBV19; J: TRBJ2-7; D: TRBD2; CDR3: CASTPTSGAYEQYF; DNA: TGTGCCAGTACCCCGACTAGCGGAGCCTACGAGCAGTACTTC
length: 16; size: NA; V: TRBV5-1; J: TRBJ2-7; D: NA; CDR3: CASSLGVGQSSYEQYF; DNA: TGCGCCAGCAGCTTGGGGGTTGGGCAGTCCTCCTACGAGCAGTACTTC
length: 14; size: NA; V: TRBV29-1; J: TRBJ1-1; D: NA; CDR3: CSVEEWQMNTEAFF; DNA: TGCAGCGTTGAAGAGTGGCAAATGAACACTGAAGCTTTCTTT
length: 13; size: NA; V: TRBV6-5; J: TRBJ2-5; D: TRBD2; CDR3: CASSYGGVETQYF; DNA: TGTGCCAGCAGTTACGGGGGGGTTGAGACCCAGTACTTC
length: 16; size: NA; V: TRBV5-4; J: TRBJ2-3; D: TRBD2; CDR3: CASSLELSGRTDTQYF; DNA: TGTGCCAGCAGCTTGGAATTAAGCGGGAGAACAGATACGCAGTATTTT
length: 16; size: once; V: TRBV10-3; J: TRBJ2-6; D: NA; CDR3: CAISGAVDSGANVLTF; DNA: TGTGCCATCAGTGGGGCTGTGGACTCTGGGGCCAACGTCCTGACTTTC
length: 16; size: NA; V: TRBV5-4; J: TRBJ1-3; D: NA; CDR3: CASSPGDFSSGNTIYF; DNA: TGTGCCAGCAGCCCCGGGGACTTTTCCTCTGGAAACACCATATATTTT